This TCR beta chain is drawn from a study of sequential checkpoint blockade in melanoma. Overall study: Arm A got nivolumab then ipilimumab; arm B the reverse, 1:1. TCRβ was sequenced from DNA of some 97 pretreatment tumors.

Sample treatment: randomized to nivolumab then ipilimumab (arm A) or the reverse (arm B). Trimming removed 6 bases from V and 2 bases from J; junction bases left unmatched: 6. CDR3 length: 15 amino acids. CDR1 LNHDA and CDR2 SQIVND come from the germline V gene (reference sequence). Clones were read by immunoSEQ multiplex PCR, and TCRdb kept only the in-frame ones, dropping some. Seen here are roughly 6,800 clones, under 30% observed once, and the top ten hold approximately 23%. The chain combines TRBV19 with TRBJ1-5, with 8 bases lining up with TRBD1. The source is a human donor with melanoma. The sample consisted of tumor tissue (inferred from file names), taken from a patient given nivolumab and ipilimumab in sequence. The CDR3 bases are TGTGCCAGTAGACAGGACAGGGCTGGCAATCAGCCCCAGCATTTT. Protein: CASRQDRAGNQPQHF.